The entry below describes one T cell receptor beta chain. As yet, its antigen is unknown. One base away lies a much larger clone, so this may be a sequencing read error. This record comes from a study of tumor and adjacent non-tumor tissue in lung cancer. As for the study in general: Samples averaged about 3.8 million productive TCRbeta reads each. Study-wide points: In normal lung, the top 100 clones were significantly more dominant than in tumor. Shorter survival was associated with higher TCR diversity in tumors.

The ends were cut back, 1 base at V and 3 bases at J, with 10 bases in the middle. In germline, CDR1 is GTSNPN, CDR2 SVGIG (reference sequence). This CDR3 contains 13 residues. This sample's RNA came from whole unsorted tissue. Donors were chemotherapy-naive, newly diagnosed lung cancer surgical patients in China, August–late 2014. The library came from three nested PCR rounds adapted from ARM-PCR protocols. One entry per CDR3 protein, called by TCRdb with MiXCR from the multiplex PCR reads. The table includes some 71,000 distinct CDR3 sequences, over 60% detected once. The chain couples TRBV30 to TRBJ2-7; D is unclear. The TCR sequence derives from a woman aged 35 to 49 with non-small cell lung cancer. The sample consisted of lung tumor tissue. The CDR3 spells CAWSAVRVYEQYF. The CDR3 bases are TGTGCCTGGAGTGCGGTTCGGGTCTACGAGCAGTACTTC.